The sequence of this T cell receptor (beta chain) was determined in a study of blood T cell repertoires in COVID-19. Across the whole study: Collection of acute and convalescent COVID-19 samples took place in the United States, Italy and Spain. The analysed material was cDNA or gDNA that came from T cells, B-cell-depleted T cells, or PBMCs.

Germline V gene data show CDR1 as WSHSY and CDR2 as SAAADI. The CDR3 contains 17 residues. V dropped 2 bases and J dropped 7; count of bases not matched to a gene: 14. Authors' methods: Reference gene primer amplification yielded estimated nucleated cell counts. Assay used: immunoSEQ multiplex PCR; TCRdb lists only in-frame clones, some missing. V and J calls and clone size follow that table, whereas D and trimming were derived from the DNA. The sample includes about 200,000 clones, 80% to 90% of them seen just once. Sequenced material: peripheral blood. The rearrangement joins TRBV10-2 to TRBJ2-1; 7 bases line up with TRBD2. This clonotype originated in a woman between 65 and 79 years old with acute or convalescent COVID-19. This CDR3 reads CASSEGQGAGIGNEQFF. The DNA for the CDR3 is TGCGCCAGCAGTGAGGGCCAGGGAGCGGGGATCGGAAATGAGCAGTTCTTC.